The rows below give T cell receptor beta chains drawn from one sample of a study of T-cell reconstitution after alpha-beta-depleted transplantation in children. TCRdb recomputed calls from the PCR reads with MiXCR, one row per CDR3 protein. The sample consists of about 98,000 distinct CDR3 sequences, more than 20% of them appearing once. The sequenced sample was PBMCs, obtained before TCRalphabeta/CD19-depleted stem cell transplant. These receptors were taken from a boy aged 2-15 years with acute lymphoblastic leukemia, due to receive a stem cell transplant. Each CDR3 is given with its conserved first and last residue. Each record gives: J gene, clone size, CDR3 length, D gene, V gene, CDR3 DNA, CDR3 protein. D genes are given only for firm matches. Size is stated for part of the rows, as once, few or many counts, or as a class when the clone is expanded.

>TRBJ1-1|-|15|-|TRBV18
TGTGCCAGCTCACCACCGGTGGGGCAAAACACTGAAGCTTTCTTT
CASSPPVGQNTEAFF
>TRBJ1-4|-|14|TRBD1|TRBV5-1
TGCGCCAGCAGCTTACAGGGGATTAATGAAAAACTGTTTTTT
CASSLQGINEKLFF
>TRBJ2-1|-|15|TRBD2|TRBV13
TGTGCCAGCAGCTTAGGCTACGGGAGGACGAGTGAGCAGTTCTTC
CASSLGYGRTSEQFF
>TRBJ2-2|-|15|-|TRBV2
TGTGCCAGTTCCCGGGGAGCCGCGAGCTCCGGGGAGCTGTTTTTT
CASSRGAASSGELFF
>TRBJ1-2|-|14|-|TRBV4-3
TGCGCCAGCAGCCAAGAGAGGGTTCGTTATGGCTACACCTTC
CASSQERVRYGYTF
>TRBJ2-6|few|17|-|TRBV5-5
TGTGCCAGCAGCTTGGTGTACCGGGCGAATGGGGCCAACGTCCTGACTTTC
CASSLVYRANGANVLTF
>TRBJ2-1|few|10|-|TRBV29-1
TGCAGCGCTTTAGCGTCAGAGCAGTTCTTC
CSALASEQFF
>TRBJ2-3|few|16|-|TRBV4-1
TGCGCCAGCAGCCAAGGGGACGCGTTCCGGACAGATACGCAGTATTTT
CASSQGDAFRTDTQYF
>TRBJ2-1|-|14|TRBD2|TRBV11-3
TGTGCCAGCAGCCCATCCCGGACTAGTGGGGAGCAGTTCTTC
CASSPSRTSGEQFF
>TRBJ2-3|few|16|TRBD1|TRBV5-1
TGCGCCAGCAGCTTCGGGCAGGGGGCTGTCAGAGATACGCAGTATTTT
CASSFGQGAVRDTQYF
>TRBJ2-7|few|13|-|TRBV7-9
TGTGCCAGCAGCGAAAAGCCGGGGAGAGAGCAGTACTTC
CASSEKPGREQYF
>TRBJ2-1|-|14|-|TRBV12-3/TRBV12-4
TGTGCCAGCAGCCAAAGCGGAGGGGCCAGCGAGCAGTTCTTC
CASSQSGGASEQFF
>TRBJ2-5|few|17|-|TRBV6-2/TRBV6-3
TGTGCCAGCAGAACTCGGCGGGGCACCCGAGGGATTGAGACCCAGTACTTC
CASRTRRGTRGIETQYF
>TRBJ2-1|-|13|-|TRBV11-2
TGTGCCAGCAGCCTTGGGGTGGGCGGAGAGCAGTTCTTC
CASSLGVGGEQFF
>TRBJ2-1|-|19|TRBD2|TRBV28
TGTGCCAGCAGAGACACGGGACTAGCGGAGGGGCCCAAAAACAATGAGCAGTTCTTC
CASRDTGLAEGPKNNEQFF
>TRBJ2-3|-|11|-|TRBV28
TGTGCCAGCCATATGGGGGATACGCAGTATTTT
CASHMGDTQYF
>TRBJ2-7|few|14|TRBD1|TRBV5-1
TGCGCCAGCAGCGGGGGACAGCTAACCTACGAGCAGTACTTC
CASSGGQLTYEQYF
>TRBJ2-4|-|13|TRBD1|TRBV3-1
TGTGCCAGCTCGGACAGGATCGTGAACATTCAGTACTTC
CASSDRIVNIQYF
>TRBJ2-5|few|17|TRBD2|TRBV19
TGTGCCAGTAGTATAAGGACCGGGACTACGTCAAGAGAGACCCAGTACTTC
CASSIRTGTTSRETQYF
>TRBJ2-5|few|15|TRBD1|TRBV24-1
TGTGCCACCAGTGGTCGGGACAGGAATCAAGAGACCCAGTACTTC
CATSGRDRNQETQYF
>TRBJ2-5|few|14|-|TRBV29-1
TGCAGCGTTCAAGAAGGGGCGTTGCGGGAGACCCAGTACTTC
CSVQEGALRETQYF
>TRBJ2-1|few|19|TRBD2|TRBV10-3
TGTGCCACCAGGAGCTCGGGGGGCGGGAGGGCCTCTAAATACAATGAGCAGTTCTTC
CATRSSGGGRASKYNEQFF
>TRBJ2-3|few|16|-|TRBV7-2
TGTGCCAGCAGGCGGGCCGGGACAACTAGCACAGATACGCAGTATTTT
CASRRAGTTSTDTQYF
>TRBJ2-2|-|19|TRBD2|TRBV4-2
TGTGCCAGCAGCCTCCATCCGGGACTAGCGGGAGGGCCGACCGGGGAGCTGTTTTTT
CASSLHPGLAGGPTGELFF
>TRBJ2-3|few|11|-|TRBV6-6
TGTGCCAGCAGTAGGGCAGATACGCAGTATTTT
CASSRADTQYF
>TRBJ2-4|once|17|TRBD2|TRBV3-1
TGTGCCAGCAGCCAAGATGCGGCTAGCGGAGCGCAAAACATTCAGTACTTC
CASSQDAASGAQNIQYF
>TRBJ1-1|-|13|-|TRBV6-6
TGTGCCAGCAGTTACGCTTGGAACACTGAAGCTTTCTTT
CASSYAWNTEAFF
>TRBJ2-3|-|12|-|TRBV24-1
TGTGCCACAGGGGAAAGCACAGATACGCAGTATTTT
CATGESTDTQYF
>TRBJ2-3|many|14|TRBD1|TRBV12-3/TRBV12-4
TGTGCCAGCAGTCCGCCGGGACAGTCAAATACGCAGTATTTT
CASSPPGQSNTQYF
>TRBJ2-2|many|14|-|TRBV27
TGTGCCAGCAGTCGACGGACATTCACCGGGGAGCTGTTTTTT
CASSRRTFTGELFF
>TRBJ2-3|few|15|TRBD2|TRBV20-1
TGCAGTGGTCACGCTAGCGGAGGGGCTGCAGATACGCAGTATTTT
CSGHASGGAADTQYF
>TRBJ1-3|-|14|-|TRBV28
TGTGCCAGCAGCCATGGGGGGACCGGAAACACCATATATTTT
CASSHGGTGNTIYF
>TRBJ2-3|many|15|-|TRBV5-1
TGCGCCAGCAGCTGGGCCCGACAGTCCACAGATACGCAGTATTTT
CASSWARQSTDTQYF
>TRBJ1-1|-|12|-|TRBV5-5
TGTGCCAGCAGCGGTGGGTCTCGTGAAGCTTTCTTT
CASSGGSREAFF
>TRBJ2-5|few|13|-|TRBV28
TGTGCCAGCAGTCCCAGGGTGGCTGAGACCCAGTACTTC
CASSPRVAETQYF
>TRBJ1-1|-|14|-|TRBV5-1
TGCGCCAGCAGCTTGGGAGACAGGAACACTGAAGCTTTCTTT
CASSLGDRNTEAFF
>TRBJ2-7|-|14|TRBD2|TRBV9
TGTGCCAGCGAACCAGCGGGAGGAAGGGGCGAGCAGTACTTC
CASEPAGGRGEQYF
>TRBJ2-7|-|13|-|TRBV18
TGTGCCAGCTCCTTAAACCGGGACTACGAGCAGTACTTC
CASSLNRDYEQYF
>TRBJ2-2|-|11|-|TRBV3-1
TGTGCCAGCAGTGGGGCCGGGGAGCTGTTTTTT
CASSGAGELFF
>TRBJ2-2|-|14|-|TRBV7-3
TGTGCCAGCAGCTTAACCCCGAACACCGGGGAGCTGTTTTTT
CASSLTPNTGELFF
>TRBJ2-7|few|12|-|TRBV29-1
TGCAGCGTTGAAATGTTGGGGAGCGAGCAGTACTTC
CSVEMLGSEQYF
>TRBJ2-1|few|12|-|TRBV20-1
TGCAGTGCTATGAGGAGAGCGGGTGAGCAGTTCTTC
CSAMRRAGEQFF
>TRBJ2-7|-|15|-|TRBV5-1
TGCGCCAGCAGCCCCTCGGTAGCGGAATCCTACGAGCAGTACTTC
CASSPSVAESYEQYF
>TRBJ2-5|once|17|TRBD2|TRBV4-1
TGCGCCAGCAGCTCACGGACTAGCGGAGGGATTGAAGAGACCCAGTACTTC
CASSSRTSGGIEETQYF
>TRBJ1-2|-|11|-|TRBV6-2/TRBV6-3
TGTGCCAGCACGTACAGGGAGGGCTACACCTTC
CASTYREGYTF
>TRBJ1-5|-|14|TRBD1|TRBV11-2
TGTGCCAGCAGCTTATCGACAGGGCCGGGGGCCCAGCATTTT
CASSLSTGPGAQHF
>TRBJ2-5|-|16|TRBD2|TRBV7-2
TGTGCCAGCAGCTTAATGGAACTAGCGGGAGGAGAGACCCAGTACTTC
CASSLMELAGGETQYF
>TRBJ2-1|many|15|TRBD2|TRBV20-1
TGCAGTGCTCCTCAAGGACTAGCGGGAGACAATGAGCAGTTCTTC
CSAPQGLAGDNEQFF
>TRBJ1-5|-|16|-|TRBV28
TGTGCCAGCAGTTTAAGTCGAGCGGATGGCAATCAGCCCCAGCATTTT
CASSLSRADGNQPQHF
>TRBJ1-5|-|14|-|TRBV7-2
TGTGCCAGCAGCTTGGACAGTCAAGGCAAGCCCCAGCATTTT
CASSLDSQGKPQHF
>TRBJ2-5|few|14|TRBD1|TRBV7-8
TGTGCCAGCAGCCTGGACAGGGGGTTGGAGACCCAGTACTTC
CASSLDRGLETQYF
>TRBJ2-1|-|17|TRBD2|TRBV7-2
TGTGCCAGCAGCATACTAGCGGGCCCTACCTCCTACAATGAGCAGTTCTTC
CASSILAGPTSYNEQFF